This T cell receptor (beta chain) was observed in a study of T-cell reconstitution after alpha-beta-depleted transplantation in children. Trimming left V 6 bases short and J 0 bases short, with 11 bases between. This CDR3 has 14 residues. Germline assignment: CDR1 MNHNS and CDR2 SASEGT. Unique molecular identifiers featured in how the TCRbeta library was prepared. TCRdb reanalysed the PCR reads using MiXCR and keeps one entry per CDR3 protein. The data hold about 610,000 distinct CDR3 sequences, with under 12% observed a single time. V gene TRBV6-1 combines with J gene TRBJ2-5; the D call may be TRBD1 or TRBD2 (5 bases each). Sequences were derived from PBMCs from the stem cell graft donor, sampled from the stem cell graft. The receptor was isolated from a human donor who donated a stem cell graft to a child with acute myeloid leukemia. The CDR3 loop is CASRPGTDQETQYF. The CDR3 DNA sequence: TGTGCCAGCAGGCCCGGGACGGACCAAGAGACCCAGTACTTC.